This entry lists 15 T cell receptor beta chains sequenced from one sample in a study of CD8 T cells in ankylosing spondylitis. TCRdb re-analysed the 5' RACE reads in MiXCR, keeping a single row per CDR3 protein. Among roughly 240,000 distinct CDR3 sequences listed, 32% were seen once. Input material: blood, either unsorted or a sorted T cell fraction (not recorded which). These TCRs come from a male donor with ankylosing spondylitis or in good health (not recorded which).

The CDR3 DNA follows: TGTGCCACCAGCTTCCTAGGGGGACAGGGACTACAAGAGACCCAGTACTTC. Amino acids: CATSFLGGQGLQETQYF. This rearrangement joins TRBV15 to TRBJ2-5, with 9 bases fitting TRBD1. V shed 5 bases, J shed 2 bases, and the junction held 12 bases outside the gene matches. Germline CDR1 is LNHNV and CDR2 is YYDKDF (reference sequence). The CDR3 runs to 17 residues.

This chain joins TRBV2 and TRBJ2-5; the D is unclear. Trimming took off 1 base at V and 7 bases at J, with 16 bases between the two ends. The CDR3 contains 15 residues. CDR1 is SNHLY and CDR2 is FYNNEI in the germline V gene. The DNA of the CDR3 is TGTGCCAGCAGTGAAGGGGTGGGCCCGGGTTGGACCCAGTACTTC. Its protein is CASSEGVGPGWTQYF. The full variable domain, completed using reference TRBV2 and TRBJ2-5, is EPEVTQTPSHQVTQMGQEVILRCVPISNHLYFYWYRQILGQKVEFLVSFYNNEISEKSEIFDDQFSVERPDGSNFTLKIRSTKLEDSAMYFCASSEGVGPGWTQYFGPGTRLLVL.

This clonotype was picked up many times. This rearrangement joins TRBV20-1 to TRBJ2-3, with a possible D match to TRBD2 (6 bases). The CDR3 spans 14 residues. The V gene's germline CDR1 is DFQATT and CDR2 SNEGSKA (reference sequence). V gave up 3 bases and J gave up 2 bases, with 12 bases separating them. The CDR3 DNA is TGCAGTGCTAGGGCAACTAGCCCCACAGATACGCAGTATTTT. Amino acids: CSARATSPTDTQYF.

This clonotype was counted a few times. The chain links TRBV7-2 to TRBJ2-7; D is unresolved. V was trimmed by 0 bases and J by 1 base, leaving 7 bases between them. This CDR3 region has 14 residues. Germline CDR1 reads SGHTA; CDR2 reads FQGNSA. CDR3 nucleotides: TGTGCCAGCAGCTTAGCGATGGAGTCCTACGAGCAGTACTTC. Translating it yields CASSLAMESYEQYF.

This clonotype showed up just a few times. The rearrangement uses TRBV6-1 and TRBJ2-2; TRBD2 aligns across 9 bases. The germline V gene has CDR1 MNHNS and CDR2 SASEGT. The CDR3 length is 15 residues. V shed 9 bases, J shed 3 bases, and the junction held 8 bases outside the gene matches. The CDR3 reads CASSSWTSDTGELFF. DNA for the CDR3: TGTGCCAGTTCCTCCTGGACTAGCGACACCGGGGAGCTGTTTTTT.

CDR3 protein: CASSLAHRSNQPQHF. CDR3 DNA: TGTGCCAGCAGTTTAGCACACAGGAGCAATCAGCCCCAGCATTTT. This chain joins TRBV6-5 and TRBJ1-5; D may be TRBD1 (5 bases). Trimming pared 4 bases from V and 1 base from J, leaving 11 bases between. The CDR3 extends over 15 amino acids. CDR1 and CDR2 (germline): MNHEY, SVGAGI.

Comment on this clonotype: One end of the junction varies from germline; a read error may be responsible. This chain joins TRBV12-3 or TRBV12-4 and TRBJ2-7; the match to TRBD1 covers 12 bases. There are 19 residues in the CDR3. The CDR3 here is CTSSLGGTGGPELNYEQYF. Written as DNA, the CDR3 is TGTACCAGCAGTTTAGGGGGGACAGGGGGCCCCGAACTGAACTACGAGCAGTACTTC.

This rearrangement joins TRBV12-3 or TRBV12-4 to TRBJ1-2; D possibly corresponds to TRBD1 (5 bases). Trimming left V 8 bases short and J 3 bases short, with 13 bases between. The CDR3 has 13 amino acids. CDR3 DNA sequence: TGTGCCAGCTCACCGAGGGGAGACTATGGCTACACCTTC. Translated, it gives CASSPRGDYGYTF.

This chain connects TRBV6-2 or TRBV6-3 to TRBJ1-1; weak D call: TRBD1 (5 bases). From germline, CDR1 is MNHEY and CDR2 SVGEGT. Trimming shortened V by 2 bases and J by 1 base, and 8 bases separated the two germline ends. The CDR3 sequence is 14 residues long. The CDR3 DNA follows: TGTGCCAGCAGTTACCTCGGGACGAACACTGAAGCTTTCTTT. Its protein is CASSYLGTNTEAFF.

The chain combines TRBV27 with TRBJ2-3; 8 nucleotides agree with TRBD2. Germline V gene data show CDR1 as MNHEY and CDR2 as SMNVEV (reference sequence). This CDR3 comprises 17 residues. Trimming removed 0 bases from V and 2 bases from J; junction bases left unmatched: 7. CDR3 sequence: CASSLSIAGTITDTQYF. In nucleotides, the CDR3 is TGTGCCAGCAGTTTATCCATAGCGGGGACTATCACAGATACGCAGTATTTT.

This clonotype was seen a few times. The rearrangement links TRBV18 to TRBJ2-7; a possible D gene is TRBD1 (5 bases). CDR1 is KGHSH and CDR2 is LQKENI in the germline V gene. This CDR3 has 12 residues. The ends were cut back, 6 bases at V and 4 bases at J, with 10 bases in the middle. The CDR3 sequence: CASSPTEYEQYF. CDR3 coding DNA: TGTGCCAGCTCCCCGACAGAGTACGAGCAGTACTTC.

This chain uses TRBV20-1 with TRBJ1-4; D gene ambiguous. The CDR3 runs 16 residues. V lost 3 bases and J 0 bases, leaving 14 bases between the germline ends. Germline assignment: CDR1 DFQATT and CDR2 SNEGSKA (reference sequence). The CDR3 bases are TGCAGTGCTAGCTATGCGTCCTCTGCAACTAATGAAAAACTGTTTTTT. Its translation is CSASYASSATNEKLFF.

This clonotype turned up a few times. The rearrangement uses TRBV9 and TRBJ1-6; 10 positions match TRBD1. Per germline, CDR1 SGDLS and CDR2 YYNGEE. The length of the CDR3 is 15 residues. Trimming removed 4 bases from V and 7 bases from J; junction bases left unmatched: 5. The CDR3 is CASSPQTGGNSPLHF. In nucleotides, the CDR3 is TGTGCCAGCAGCCCACAGACAGGGGGCAATTCACCCCTCCACTTT.

This clonotype has only a few counts. This chain uses TRBV19 with TRBJ2-7; TRBD1 aligns across 10 bases. V lost 4 bases to trimming and J lost 2 bases; unmatched junction nucleotides: 5. Per germline, CDR1 LNHDA and CDR2 SQIVND (reference sequence). The CDR3 spans 15 residues. The CDR3 loop reads CASSTAGQGTYEQYF. CDR3 DNA: TGTGCCAGTAGTACTGCGGGACAGGGGACCTACGAGCAGTACTTC.

This clonotype was detected a few times. The chain joins TRBV11-2 to TRBJ2-3, with D unresolved. CDR3 size: 15 residues. The ends were cut back, 3 bases at V and 2 bases at J, with 12 bases in the middle. Germline CDR1 reads SGHAT; CDR2 reads FQNNGV. The DNA for the CDR3 is TGTGCCAGCAGCTTGCGTGGCGGATTCACAGATACGCAGTATTTT. This encodes CASSLRGGFTDTQYF. The variable domain in full, with the rest retrieved from reference TRBV11-2 and TRBJ2-3, is EAGVAQSPRYKIIEKRQSVAFWCNPISGHATLYWYQQILGQGPKLLIQFQNNGVVDDSQLPKDRFSAERLKGVDSTLKIQPAKLEDSAVYLCASSLRGGFTDTQYFGPGTRLTVL.